The 5 T cell receptor beta chains presented below share a single source sample, sequenced in a study of blood T cell repertoires in COVID-19 (dated by TCRdb to the early 2020s). The library was generated by the immunoSEQ multiplex PCR assay. This immuneACCESS table, as held by TCRdb, lists in-frame sequences with V and J called but not all clones. Of the missing ones, under half trace to an unresolved V gene in checked studies; the others have no known cause. A total of under 150,000 clones appear in this sample, under 95% of them only once. The ten largest make up 4% to 5% of the sample. The sample taken for sequencing was peripheral blood. Receptors were obtained from a man between 60 and 70 years old with COVID-19, enrolled during active disease.

CDR3 loop: CASSTGGRETQYF. The CDR3 DNA reads as TGCGCCAGCAGTACAGGGGGCCGGGAGACCCAGTACTTC. The chain couples TRBV10-2 to TRBJ2-5, with TRBD1 matching over 9 bases. J lost 5 bases, V lost 5 bases, and 3 bases had no gene match. The CDR3 runs 13 residues. Looked up from germline, CDR1 is WSHSY and CDR2 is SAAADI.

The chain is built from TRBV18 and TRBJ2-1; maybe TRBD2 (5 bases). Trimming shortened V by 3 bases and J by 13 bases, and 16 bases separated the two germline ends. The CDR3 runs 13 residues. Germline-derived CDR1 and CDR2 are KGHSH and LQKENI. CDR3 nucleotides: TGTGCCAGCTCACCCGAGCGGACGGAGGAACAGTTCTTC. This encodes CASSPERTEEQFF.

The rearrangement joins TRBV7-8 to TRBJ1-1, with 9 bases identical to TRBD1. Germline V gives CDR1 SGHVS, CDR2 FQNEAQ. CDR3 length: 19 residues. With V trimmed by 5 bases and J by 2 bases, 18 bases remained unmatched. In DNA form, the CDR3 reads TGTGCCAGCAGCCCTCATTCCTACAGGGGGCGCGAATCAAACACTGAAGCTTTCTTT. This sequence encodes CASSPHSYRGRESNTEAFF.

The rearrangement joins TRBV19 to TRBJ1-5, with no clear D. In germline, CDR1 is LNHDA, CDR2 SQIVND (reference sequence). V was trimmed by 10 bases and J by 2 bases, leaving 12 bases between them. This CDR3 contains 13 residues. The CDR3 loop is CAIAGPGNQPQHF. Here the CDR3 DNA reads TGTGCCATCGCGGGTCCGGGCAATCAGCCCCAGCATTTT.

J is TRBJ1-4 and V is TRBV15; no clear D gene. The CDR3 loop spans 14 amino acids. Trimming removed 5 bases at V and 0 bases at J, with 7 bases between. The germline V gene encodes CDR1 LNHNV and CDR2 YYDKDF (reference sequence). The CDR3 region has the DNA TGTGCCACCAGCTCCTCTGCAACTAATGAAAAACTGTTTTTT. Protein product: CATSSSATNEKLFF. Full variable domain (rest looked up from reference TRBV15 and TRBJ1-4): DAMVIQNPRYQVTQFGKPVTLSCSQTLNHNVMYWYQQKSSQAPKLLFHYYDKDFNNEADTPDNFQSRRPNTSFCFLDIRSPGLGDTAMYLCATSSSATNEKLFFGSGTQLSVL.